The T cell receptor beta chain under discussion was sequenced for a study of T cells after yellow fever vaccination. Study summary: When fractions had low cell numbers, they were prepared with SMART-Seq v4 Ultra Low Input.

Germline-derived CDR1 and CDR2 are SGHTA and FQGNSA. V lost 5 bases and J 5 bases, leaving 17 bases between the germline ends. The CDR3 runs to 15 residues. Study outcomes and limitations: Detected again after the booster were most primary-vaccination clones, at 95% to 98% CD4 and 88% CD8.

Comments on this clonotype: The antigen is unknown.

5'RACE template switching generated TCR cDNA, adding a universal primer site and UMIs. TCRdb ran MiXCR on the 5' RACE reads and lists one entry per CDR3 protein. The repertoire holds approximately 340,000 distinct CDR3 sequences, with about 8.7% as singletons. The sample in question was PBMCs, obtained on the day of the first yellow fever vaccination. The sequence derives from a man aged 18 to 35 who received the YFV17D yellow fever vaccine. The V call is TRBV7-2, the J call TRBJ2-3; weak D call: TRBD2 (6 bases). CDR3 bases: TGTGCCAGCAGCCGCTCTGGGCGGGGAGGAGATACGCAGTATTTT. It encodes CASSRSGRGGDTQYF.